The rows below give T cell receptor beta chains drawn from one sample of a study of T cell repertoires in cytomegalovirus infection. The antigens these receptors bind are not known. TCRdb recomputed calls from the reads with MiXCR, one row per CDR3 protein. The sample records approximately 1,000,000 distinct CDR3 sequences, 30% to 40% being singletons. The sample was cultured CD8+ T cells from PBMCs, taken from culture after CMV antigen stimulation. The receptor source for this set is a human donor in good health (CMV status not recorded). Some clones in this sample may be carry-over from other donors' samples. The CDR3 runs from the conserved cysteine through the conserved F or W. D genes are given only for firm matches. For some rows the clone size is stated as once, few or many, or as a class when expanded; others skip it.

>many|15|TRBJ2-5|TRBD2|TRBV7-2
TGTGCCAGCAGCTTATTCGCGGGGGGGGAAGAGACCCAGTACTTC
CASSLFAGGEETQYF
>once|14|TRBJ2-1|NA|TRBV7-9
TGTGCCAGCAGCGGACCGGGGTCCTACAATGAGCAGTTCTTC
CASSGPGSYNEQFF
>many|18|TRBJ2-1|TRBD2|TRBV27
TGTGCCAGCAGGGGAGGACTAGCGGGGGCCAACCCCTACAATGAGCAGTTCTTC
CASRGGLAGANPYNEQFF
>few|13|TRBJ1-1|TRBD1|TRBV28
TGTGCCAGCATCTCTACAGGGGACACTGAAGCTTTCTTT
CASISTGDTEAFF
>NA|16|TRBJ2-1|TRBD2|TRBV13
TGTGCCAGCAGCTCCCGGACTAGCGGGGACGGCAATGAGCAGTTCTTC
CASSSRTSGDGNEQFF
>NA|15|TRBJ2-1|TRBD2|TRBV19
TGTGCCAGTAGCCTTACTAGCGGGAATTACAATGAGCAGTTCTTC
CASSLTSGNYNEQFF
>NA|15|TRBJ2-3|TRBD1|TRBV7-3
TGTGCCAGCAGCTCCGGACAGGGGAGAGCAGATACGCAGTATTTT
CASSSGQGRADTQYF
>NA|15|TRBJ1-2|NA|TRBV11-2
TGTGCCAGCAGCACTACGGACCTTGGGAACTATGGCTACACCTTC
CASSTTDLGNYGYTF
>NA|19|TRBJ2-4|NA|TRBV28
TGTGCCAGCAGTTTGGGGGGGACAGTATCTCTCCTAGCCAAAAACATTCAGTACTTC
CASSLGGTVSLLAKNIQYF
>once|15|TRBJ1-2|NA|TRBV27
TGTGCCAGCAGTCCTATGCTCCAGGCCCTCTATGGCTACACCTTC
CASSPMLQALYGYTF
>few|14|TRBJ1-2|NA|TRBV15
TGTGCCACCAGCAGAGAGAGGGGCGGCGGAGGCTACACCTTC
CATSRERGGGGYTF
>NA|17|TRBJ1-1|NA|TRBV6-2/TRBV6-3
TGTGCCAGCAGTTACTCGACATCCGCGGGACTTAACACTGAAGCTTTCTTT
CASSYSTSAGLNTEAFF
>NA|18|TRBJ2-2|NA|TRBV12-5
TGTGCTAGTGGTTTCACGGTAGGCGCTTTCGCGAACACCGGGGAGCTGTTTTTT
CASGFTVGAFANTGELFF
>few|18|TRBJ1-1|TRBD1|TRBV6-2/TRBV6-3
TGTGCCAGCGGTACCCCCGCCTCGGGACAGGGTCTTAACACTGAAGCTTTCTTT
CASGTPASGQGLNTEAFF
>few|14|TRBJ2-7|TRBD1|TRBV4-1
TGTGCCAGCAGCCAAGAGACAGGGACCTACGAGCAGTACTTC
CASSQETGTYEQYF
>NA|15|TRBJ2-2|TRBD2|TRBV12-3/TRBV12-4
TGTGCCAGCAGTTTGGTAGCGGGGGCATCCGGGGAGCTGTTTTTT
CASSLVAGASGELFF
>NA|15|TRBJ1-2|TRBD1|TRBV5-6
TGTGCCAGCAGCCCCTGGACAGGGATGATCTATGGCTACACCTTC
CASSPWTGMIYGYTF
>many|14|TRBJ2-5|NA|TRBV7-2
TGTGCCAGCAGCTTATTACCAGAGAGGGAGACCCAGTACTTC
CASSLLPERETQYF
>NA|17|TRBJ2-1|TRBD2|TRBV12-3/TRBV12-4
TGTGCCAGCAGATCCGGGACTAGCGGGGGCCCCTACAATGAGCAGTTCTTC
CASRSGTSGGPYNEQFF
>many|11|TRBJ2-1|NA|TRBV12-3/TRBV12-4
TGTGCCAGCAGCGTGGGGATTAGGCAGTTCTTC
CASSVGIRQFF
>few|18|TRBJ1-1|NA|TRBV6-6
TGTGCCAGCAGTTACTCGAATACCCTCGTAGGGGGAGGTGCTGAAGCTTTCTTT
CASSYSNTLVGGGAEAFF
>NA|15|TRBJ2-7|NA|TRBV23-1
TGCGCCAGCAGTCCAGCGGTTACAAGCGGGTACGAGCAGTACTTC
CASSPAVTSGYEQYF
>NA|14|TRBJ2-3|NA|TRBV6-5
TGTGCCAGCAGTTACGCGCCCGACGCAGATACGCAGTATTTT
CASSYAPDADTQYF
>NA|16|TRBJ2-3|TRBD1|TRBV7-9
TGTGCCAGCAGCCGATGGGGACAGGAAGTATCAGATACGCAGTATTTT
CASSRWGQEVSDTQYF
>NA|16|TRBJ2-2|NA|TRBV27
TGTGCCAGCAGTTTATCAAATCTCCCGGGGACCGGGGAGCTGTTTTTT
CASSLSNLPGTGELFF
>many|13|TRBJ2-1|NA|TRBV6-5
TGTGCCAGCAGTTCTGCCCAGGGGATTGAGCAGTTCTTC
CASSSAQGIEQFF
>NA|15|TRBJ2-5|NA|TRBV12-3/TRBV12-4
TGTGCCAGCAGTTTAATATCAAGGGGCAGGGAGACCCAGTACTTC
CASSLISRGRETQYF
>many|11|TRBJ2-1|TRBD1|TRBV12-3/TRBV12-4
TGTGCCAGCAGAGGACAGGTATCGAAGTTCTTC
CASRGQVSKFF
>NA|16|TRBJ1-3|NA|TRBV11-2
TGTGCCAGCAGCTTTATGGACACCTACACTGGAAACACCATATATTTT
CASSFMDTYTGNTIYF
>NA|15|TRBJ2-3|NA|TRBV27
TGTGCCAGCAGTCTACATAACTCGGGGACAGATACGCAGTATTTT
CASSLHNSGTDTQYF
>few|16|TRBJ2-6|NA|TRBV12-3/TRBV12-4
TGTGCCAGCAGGAGGGGTCCTCTCTCTGGGGCCAACGTCCTGACTTTC
CASRRGPLSGANVLTF
>NA|15|TRBJ1-1|NA|TRBV19
TGTGCCAGTAGTCGCCTTAGGGGCCGGAGCACTGAAGCTTTCTTT
CASSRLRGRSTEAFF
>NA|14|TRBJ2-5|NA|TRBV7-9
TGTGCCAGCAGCTTCGGGCAGTACCAAGAGACCCAGTACTTC
CASSFGQYQETQYF
>NA|16|TRBJ1-5|TRBD1|TRBV27
TGTGCCAGCAGTTTAGTTGGGACAGGTTCTTTTCAGCCCCAGCATTTT
CASSLVGTGSFQPQHF
>NA|13|TRBJ2-7|NA|TRBV7-6
TGTGCCAGCAGCCGCTTCGGGGGCTACGAGCAGTACTTC
CASSRFGGYEQYF
>NA|13|TRBJ1-5|NA|TRBV19
TGTGCCAGTACAGAGGTGAGCAATCAGCCCCAGCATTTT
CASTEVSNQPQHF
>NA|13|TRBJ1-1|NA|TRBV12-5
TGTGCTAGTGGTTTGGTAAAGGACCAGGAAGCTTTCTTT
CASGLVKDQEAFF
>few|16|TRBJ2-6|NA|TRBV28
TGTGCCAGCAGTTTTTTCGAGGACTCTGGGGCCAACGTCCTGACTTTC
CASSFFEDSGANVLTF
>NA|15|TRBJ1-1|NA|TRBV11-3
TGTGCCAGCAGCAATAGGGGGACGCAAAAGACTGAAGCTTTCTTT
CASSNRGTQKTEAFF
>NA|16|TRBJ2-3|TRBD1|TRBV7-2
TGTACCAGCAGCTATTTTCCGGGACAGGGCACAGATACGCAGTATTTT
CTSSYFPGQGTDTQYF
>few|13|TRBJ2-5|NA|TRBV27
TGTGCCAGTAAATCTTTTGGCTCGACCATGGAGTACTTC
CASKSFGSTMEYF
>NA|15|TRBJ2-1|TRBD1|TRBV4-1
TGCGCCAGCAGCCAACACAGGGGCGGTTACAATGAGCAGTTCTTC
CASSQHRGGYNEQFF
>NA|15|TRBJ2-7|TRBD1|TRBV3-1
TGTGCCAGCAGCCCCACACCAGGGGGCTATTACGAGCAGTACTTC
CASSPTPGGYYEQYF
>many|19|TRBJ1-6|TRBD1|TRBV7-8
TGTGCCAGCAGCGCCCCTCGCGGACAGGAAAGCTCCTATAATTCACCCCTCCACTTT
CASSAPRGQESSYNSPLHF
>few|12|TRBJ1-2|NA|TRBV19
TGTGCCGCTGATGGGGGGCCGTCGGGCTACACCTTC
CAADGGPSGYTF
>few|13|TRBJ2-5|NA|TRBV12-3/TRBV12-4
TGTGCCAGCAGTAAGACACGTAGGGAGACCCAGTACTTC
CASSKTRRETQYF
>NA|17|TRBJ2-3|NA|TRBV4-2
TGTGCCAGCAGCCAAGATGTTCCGGGGGCGGTTACAGATACGCAGTATTTT
CASSQDVPGAVTDTQYF
>many|16|TRBJ1-1|NA|TRBV7-8
TGTGCCAGCAGCTTAAGAAAGTGGGTAGGTTTAACTGAAGCTTTCTTT
CASSLRKWVGLTEAFF
>many|15|TRBJ2-7|NA|TRBV12-3/TRBV12-4
TGTGCCAGCAGTCCCCCGGGGCTGAAAGCCTACGAGCAGTACTTC
CASSPPGLKAYEQYF
>many|14|TRBJ2-7|TRBD1|TRBV7-9
TGTGCCAGCAGCATACGGGACAGGAACCACGAGCAGTACTTC
CASSIRDRNHEQYF
>NA|19|TRBJ1-5|TRBD1|TRBV27
TGTGCCAGCAGCCTAGTTATGAGGACAGGGGGGAATAGCAATCAGCCCCAGCATTTT
CASSLVMRTGGNSNQPQHF
>few|15|TRBJ1-3|NA|TRBV28
TGTGCCAGCAACCAACCCGGGTCCTCTGGAAACACCATATATTTT
CASNQPGSSGNTIYF
>NA|11|TRBJ1-2|NA|TRBV10-2
TGCGCCAGTAGCTCCGCAGACCACTACACCTTC
CASSSADHYTF
>NA|19|TRBJ2-7|TRBD1|TRBV4-2
TGTGCCAGCAGCCACCCCCTCCCGGACAGGGGGCGTATTGTATCCGAGCAGTACTTC
CASSHPLPDRGRIVSEQYF
>once|22|TRBJ2-1|TRBD2|TRBV6-2/TRBV6-3
TGTGCCAGCAGTTCTGGATCTCCTTGGCGGTTGTCTAGCGGGGTAGCCTACAATAAGCAGTTCTTC
CASSSGSPWRLSSGVAYNKQFF
>few|14|TRBJ1-4|TRBD1|TRBV6-1
TGTGCCAGCAGCAGACAGGGAGATAATGAAAAACTGTTTTTT
CASSRQGDNEKLFF
>NA|13|TRBJ2-1|NA|TRBV27
TGTGCCAGCACCGGCACTGCTTACAATGAGCAGTTCTTC
CASTGTAYNEQFF